A selection of T cell receptor beta chains follows, all from one sample in a study of identical twins. Each CDR3 protein gets one entry after TCRdb re-called the 5' RACE reads with MiXCR. The sample lists roughly 720,000 distinct CDR3 sequences; 15% to 20% were seen once. Another study also made use of these data, one on T cells expressing NK-cell markers.

Input material: PBMCs. The receptors were sampled from a woman aged 18-29 years in good health. CDR3s include the opening cysteine and the closing phenylalanine or tryptophan. The D gene is left open where the match is weak. Some rows mark clone size as missing; the rest say once, few, many or name a class of expanded clone.

J: TRBJ2-1
V: TRBV20-1
size: -
D: TRBD2
CDR3: CSARGLAGPYNEQFF
DNA: TGCAGTGCTAGGGGCTTAGCGGGACCCTACAATGAGCAGTTCTTC

J: TRBJ2-1
V: TRBV7-9
size: -
D: -
CDR3: CASSRRTLGNEQFF
DNA: TGTGCCAGCAGCCGGAGGACACTGGGGAATGAGCAGTTCTTC

J: TRBJ1-1
V: TRBV29-1
size: -
D: -
CDR3: CSVHGNTEAFF
DNA: TGCAGCGTTCACGGGAACACTGAAGCTTTCTTT

J: TRBJ2-3
V: TRBV12-3/TRBV12-4
size: many
D: -
CDR3: CASSFADTQYF
DNA: TGTGCCAGCAGTTTTGCAGATACGCAGTATTTT

J: TRBJ2-5
V: TRBV12-3/TRBV12-4
size: -
D: -
CDR3: CASSPGWDPSVLETQYF
DNA: TGTGCCAGCAGTCCTGGGTGGGATCCTTCTGTCTTGGAGACCCAGTACTTC

J: TRBJ2-2
V: TRBV2
size: few
D: -
CDR3: CASRFGGDGELFF
DNA: TGTGCCAGCAGATTTGGGGGCGACGGGGAGCTGTTTTTT

J: TRBJ2-7
V: TRBV25-1
size: -
D: TRBD1
CDR3: CASSGQGLYEQYF
DNA: TGTGCCAGCAGCGGACAGGGGCTTTACGAGCAGTACTTC

J: TRBJ1-1
V: TRBV6-5
size: few
D: -
CDR3: CASSYSIGAEAFF
DNA: TGTGCCAGCAGTTACTCGATAGGGGCTGAAGCTTTCTTT

J: TRBJ1-2
V: TRBV10-3
size: few
D: -
CDR3: CAISGPSGGYTF
DNA: TGTGCCATCAGTGGGCCTTCTGGAGGCTACACCTTC

J: TRBJ1-1
V: TRBV15
size: few
D: -
CDR3: CATSRRNTEAFF
DNA: TGTGCCACCAGCAGGCGGAACACTGAAGCTTTCTTT

J: TRBJ2-7
V: TRBV7-9
size: -
D: -
CDR3: CASSLNLREQYF
DNA: TGTGCCAGCAGCTTAAATTTGCGCGAGCAGTACTTC